The source of this T cell receptor (beta chain) is a study of patients and donors after allogeneic stem cell transplantation. TCRdb re-called the RT-PCR reads with MiXCR, one entry per CDR3 protein. In the table there are roughly 8,400 distinct CDR3 sequences, roughly 4.3% of which are singletons. By sample share, this clonotype is medium-sized. Germline V CDR1 and CDR2: SGHVS, FQNEAQ. Deletions cut 1 base from V and 0 bases from J, with 10 bases between. This CDR3 is 16 amino acids long. The chain employs TRBV7-8 and TRBJ2-4; D not certain. The TCR sequence derives from a human donor who was either an allogeneic HSCT recipient or a stem cell or donor lymphocyte infusion donor (not recorded which). It is not recorded whose cells these are; they may come from a transplant donor. Sequencing was done on a sample of blood, either unsorted or a sorted T cell fraction (not recorded which). The CDR3 region is CASSLGVALAKNIQYF. In DNA form, the CDR3 reads TGTGCCAGCAGCTTAGGTGTAGCTCTAGCCAAAAACATTCAGTACTTC.